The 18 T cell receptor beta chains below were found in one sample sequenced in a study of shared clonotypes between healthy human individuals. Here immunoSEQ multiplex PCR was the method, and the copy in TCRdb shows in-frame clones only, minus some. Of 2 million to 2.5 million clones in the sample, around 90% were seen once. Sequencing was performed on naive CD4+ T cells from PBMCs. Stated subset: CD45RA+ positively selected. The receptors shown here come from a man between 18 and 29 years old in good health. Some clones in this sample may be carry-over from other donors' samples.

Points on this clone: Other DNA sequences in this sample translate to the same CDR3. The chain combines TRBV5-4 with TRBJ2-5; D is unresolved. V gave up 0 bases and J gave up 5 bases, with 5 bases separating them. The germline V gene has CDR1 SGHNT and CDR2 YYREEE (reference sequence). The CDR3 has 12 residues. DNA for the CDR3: TGTGCCAGCAGCTTGGTGGTGGAGACCCAGTACTTC. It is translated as CASSLVVETQYF.

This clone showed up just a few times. The CDR3 sequence: CASSLRGETQYF. In DNA form, the CDR3 reads TGTGCCAGCAGCTTGAGGGGGGAGACCCAGTACTTC. This chain joins TRBV5-4 and TRBJ2-5, with D perhaps matching TRBD1 (6 bases). V was clipped by 1 base and J by 5 bases, with 6 bases between them. Germline CDR1 and CDR2: SGHNT and YYREEE (reference sequence). The CDR3 is 12 amino acids.

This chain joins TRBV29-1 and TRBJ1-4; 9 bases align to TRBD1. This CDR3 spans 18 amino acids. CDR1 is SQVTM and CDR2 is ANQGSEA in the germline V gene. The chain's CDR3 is CSGPFLKDGDRVEEKLFF. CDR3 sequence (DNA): TGCAGTGGACCGTTCCTAAAAGATGGGGACAGGGTAGAAGAAAAACTGTTTTTT.

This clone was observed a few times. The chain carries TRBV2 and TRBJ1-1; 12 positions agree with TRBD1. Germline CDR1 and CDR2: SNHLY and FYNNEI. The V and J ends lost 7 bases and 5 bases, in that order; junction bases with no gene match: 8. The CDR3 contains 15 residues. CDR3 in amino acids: CASNWDRGRGTEAFF. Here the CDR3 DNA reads TGTGCCAGCAATTGGGACAGGGGGCGCGGGACTGAAGCTTTCTTT. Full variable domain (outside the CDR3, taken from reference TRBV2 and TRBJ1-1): EPEVTQTPSHQVTQMGQEVILRCVPISNHLYFYWYRQILGQKVEFLVSFYNNEISEKSEIFDDQFSVERPDGSNFTLKIRSTKLEDSAMYFCASNWDRGRGTEAFFGQGTRLTVV.

CDR3 sequence: CASREPTGVQYF. The DNA for the CDR3 is TGTGCCAGTAGGGAACCGACTGGCGTGCAGTACTTC. This chain uses TRBV19 with TRBJ2-7; D unresolved. V shed 6 bases and J shed 9 bases, with 15 bases lying between them. CDR3 length: 12 amino acids. CDR1 is LNHDA and CDR2 is SQIVND in the germline V gene (reference sequence).

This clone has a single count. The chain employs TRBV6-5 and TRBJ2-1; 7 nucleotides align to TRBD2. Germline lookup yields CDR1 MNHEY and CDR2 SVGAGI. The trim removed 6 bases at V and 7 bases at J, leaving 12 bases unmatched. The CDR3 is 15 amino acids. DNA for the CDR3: TGTGCCAGCAGAGCCCCGGGAGGCCGGGGTAATGAGCAGTTCTTC. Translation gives CASRAPGGRGNEQFF.

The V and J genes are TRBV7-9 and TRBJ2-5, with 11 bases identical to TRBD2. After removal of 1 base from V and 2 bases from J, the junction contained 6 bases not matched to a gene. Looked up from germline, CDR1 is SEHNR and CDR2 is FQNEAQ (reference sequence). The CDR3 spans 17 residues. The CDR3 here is CASSLGGTSGSQETQYF. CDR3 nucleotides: TGTGCCAGCAGCTTAGGTGGGACTAGCGGAAGTCAAGAGACCCAGTACTTC.

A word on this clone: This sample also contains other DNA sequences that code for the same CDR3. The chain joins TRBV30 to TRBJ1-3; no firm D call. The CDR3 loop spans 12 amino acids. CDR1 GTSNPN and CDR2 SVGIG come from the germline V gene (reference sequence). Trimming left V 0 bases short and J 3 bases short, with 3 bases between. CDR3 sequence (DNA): TGTGCCTGGAGTGTACTTGGAAACACCATATATTTT. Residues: CAWSVLGNTIYF.

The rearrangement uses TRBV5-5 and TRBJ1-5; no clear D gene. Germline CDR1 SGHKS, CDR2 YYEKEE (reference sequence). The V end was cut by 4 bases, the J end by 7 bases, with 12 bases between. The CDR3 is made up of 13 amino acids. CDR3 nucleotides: TGTGCCAGCAGCAGCGCTTTGGGACAGCCCCAGCATTTT. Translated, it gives CASSSALGQPQHF.

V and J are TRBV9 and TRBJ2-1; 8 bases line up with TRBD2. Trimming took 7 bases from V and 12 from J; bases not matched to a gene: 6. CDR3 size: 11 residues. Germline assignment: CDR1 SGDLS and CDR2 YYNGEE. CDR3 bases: TGTGCCAGCTGGGGCGGGAGGCCGCAGTTCTTC. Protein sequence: CASWGGRPQFF.

The CDR3 DNA reads TGTGCCAGCAGTTACGGAAGGGGGCTAGCGAATGAAAAACTGTTTTTT. Encoded protein: CASSYGRGLANEKLFF. The chain recombines TRBV6-5 with TRBJ1-4, with 7 bases matching TRBD1. Trimming cost V 2 bases and J 5 bases; bases outside gene matches: 8. This CDR3 has 16 residues. Germline V lookup: CDR1 MNHEY, CDR2 SVGAGI.

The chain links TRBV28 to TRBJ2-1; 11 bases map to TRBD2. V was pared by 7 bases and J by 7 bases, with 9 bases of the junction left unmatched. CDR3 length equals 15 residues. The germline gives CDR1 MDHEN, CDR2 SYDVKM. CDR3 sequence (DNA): TGTGCCAGCACCCGGGTCACTAGCGGGAGAAATGAGCAGTTCTTC. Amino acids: CASTRVTSGRNEQFF.

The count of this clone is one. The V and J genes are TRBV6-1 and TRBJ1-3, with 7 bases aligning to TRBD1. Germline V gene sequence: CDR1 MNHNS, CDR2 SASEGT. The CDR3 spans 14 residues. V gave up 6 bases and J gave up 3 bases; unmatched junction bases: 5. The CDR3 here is CASRPTGIGNTIYF. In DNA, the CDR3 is TGTGCCAGCAGACCGACAGGGATTGGAAACACCATATATTTT.

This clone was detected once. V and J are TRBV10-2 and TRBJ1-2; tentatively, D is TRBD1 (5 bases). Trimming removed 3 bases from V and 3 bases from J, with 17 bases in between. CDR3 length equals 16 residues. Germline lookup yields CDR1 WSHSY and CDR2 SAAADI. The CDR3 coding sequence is TGCGCCAGCAGTGACCCATTCTCGGGACGAGACTATGGCTACACCTTC. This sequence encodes CASSDPFSGRDYGYTF.

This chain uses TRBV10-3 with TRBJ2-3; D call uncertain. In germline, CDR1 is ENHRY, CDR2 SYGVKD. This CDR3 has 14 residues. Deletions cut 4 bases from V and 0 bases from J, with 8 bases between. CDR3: CAISASSSTDTQYF. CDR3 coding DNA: TGTGCCATCAGTGCCAGCAGTAGCACAGATACGCAGTATTTT.

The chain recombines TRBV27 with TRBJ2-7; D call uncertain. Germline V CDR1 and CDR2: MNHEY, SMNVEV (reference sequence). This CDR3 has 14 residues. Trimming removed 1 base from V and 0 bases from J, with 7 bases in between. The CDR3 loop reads CASSLYPLSYEQYF. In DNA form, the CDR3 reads TGTGCCAGCAGTTTATACCCTCTCTCCTACGAGCAGTACTTC.

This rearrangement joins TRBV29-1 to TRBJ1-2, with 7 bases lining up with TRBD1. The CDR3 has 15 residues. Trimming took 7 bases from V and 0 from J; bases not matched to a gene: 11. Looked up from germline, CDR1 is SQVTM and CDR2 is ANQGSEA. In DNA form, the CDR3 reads TGCAGCGGCGGGTCCCCAGGGGGTGCTAACTATGGCTACACCTTC. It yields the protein CSGGSPGGANYGYTF.

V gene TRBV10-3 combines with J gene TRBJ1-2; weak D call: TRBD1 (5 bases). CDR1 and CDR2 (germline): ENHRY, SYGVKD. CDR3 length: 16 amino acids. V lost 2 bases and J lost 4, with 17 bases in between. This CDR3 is CAISEPLGRQGYGYTF. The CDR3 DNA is TGTGCCATCAGTGAGCCCTTGGGACGTCAAGGCTATGGCTACACCTTC.